The source of this TCR beta chain is a study of blood T cell repertoires in COVID-19. Repertoires were generated with immunoSEQ multiplex PCR, while TCRdb's copy carries only in-frame clones and drops some. The sample lists some 76,000 clones, 90% seen once, with approximately 5% in the top ten. The germline V gene encodes CDR1 SEHNR and CDR2 FQNEAQ (reference sequence). Trimming removed 5 bases from V and 5 bases from J, with 11 bases in between. The CDR3 is 13 residues long. The sample taken for sequencing was peripheral blood. The source is a woman younger than 35 with acute or convalescent COVID-19. The chain carries TRBV7-9 and TRBJ2-3; the D is unclear. CDR3: CASSQLEVDTQYF. CDR3 sequence (DNA): TGTGCCAGCAGCCAATTAGAGGTAGATACGCAGTATTTT.